Listed below are T cell receptor beta chains from one sample, sequenced in a study of blood T cells in healthy people across ages. Each CDR3 protein is one row after TCRdb ran MiXCR on the 5' RACE reads. The repertoire holds roughly 1.5 million distinct CDR3 sequences, with roughly 43% as singletons. Specimen: blood. The receptors derive from a woman under 30 in good health. The CDR3 runs from the conserved cysteine through the conserved F or W.

TRBV6-2/TRBV6-3 CASSDPGRPEGNIQYF
TRBV3-1 CASSRSGTATYNEQFF
TRBV18 CASSPGAWGNTIYF
TRBV27 CASSLSSDNEQFF
TRBV20-1 CSATTDYGYTF
TRBV4-3 CASSQDMGGRYNEQFF
TRBV28 CASSLSIPGLKDTQYF
TRBV25-1 CASSASGQGNTEAFF
TRBV5-1 CASARLGGPRMNTEAFF
TRBV6-2/TRBV6-3 CASRNQGRVDWGNQPQHF
TRBV28 CASSLALGVNYGYTF
TRBV20-1 CSARSGTGSYNEQFF
TRBV7-2 CASSLATVGRTDTQYF
TRBV29-1 CNVVNGGAVNEQYF
TRBV7-2 CASSLRSGGSTDTQYF
TRBV7-9 CASSLALIPSGNTIYF
TRBV4-1 CASSQGADRKGTDTQYF
TRBV28 CASSPGGISGYTF
TRBV20-1 CSARRAEYEQYF
TRBV5-1 CASSIQTFGQETQYF
TRBV20-1 CSAPPGGRIYEQYF
TRBV7-2 CASSLVRQGNEKLFF
TRBV13 CASSFSGTPNNEQFF
TRBV7-9 CASSEWPATGLYEQYF
TRBV5-1 CASSLNEGAHNEQFF
TRBV20-1 CSAIGTNGYTDTQYF
TRBV7-2 CASSLAVLYEQYF
TRBV30 CAWAPTSASYEQYF
TRBV20-1 CSATGTGGKYNEQFF
TRBV6-5 CASQSTAGELFF
TRBV13 CASSSGTDLSGQYF
TRBV29-1 CSVAPLYGNEQYF
TRBV4-3 CASSQYRGAARSYTF
TRBV5-1 CASSPGDPRGEKLFF
TRBV11-2 CASSPEATYEQYF
TRBV28 CASSLRREPPSYNEQFF
TRBV12-3/TRBV12-4 CASSLLGRGGPNEQFF
TRBV28 CASSFPLQGVRSPLHF
TRBV27 CASSPDGDRPGRNNEQFF
TRBV14 CASSQRGLAGTSYNEQFF
TRBV18 CASSPEEGDQPQHF
TRBV6-6 CAGSLVNQPQHF
TRBV6-1 CASSWTGGVEAFF
TRBV2 CASSGPGSRSGGYTF
TRBV20-1 CSARDDVRGRWAGSWDNEQFF
TRBV10-3 CAISESQGSTDTQYF
TRBV10-3 CAISSVPGATEAFF
TRBV20-1 CSARHGVYNEQYF
TRBV7-2 CASSAQGARGYTF
TRBV13 CASSLGRGRYYGYTF
TRBV3-1 CASSPGLAGAGIQYF
TRBV9 CASSSRAGDYEQYF
TRBV6-5 CASAVYGLPNQPQHF
TRBV10-3 CAIRGGTGDQPQHF
TRBV10-3 CAISEGQGNSPPHF
TRBV5-1 CASSSNRKYEQYF
TRBV6-5 CASSFRDRENSPLHF
TRBV4-1 CASRDWNTEAFF
TRBV2 CASSEGTGGIDTQYF
TRBV7-6 CASSGTVNRVGQPQHF